This TCR beta chain was retrieved from a study of T cell repertoires in cytomegalovirus infection. Whole-study context: A matching HLA type, together with CMV infection, was signaled by public TCR beta signatures.

TCRdb passed the reads through MiXCR, listing each CDR3 protein once. The data contain around 530,000 distinct CDR3 sequences, about 30% of them singletons. This clonotype was picked up many times. Its specificity is unknown. Regarding the study as a whole: The ex vivo response was dominated by HLA-C-restricted CMV-specific TCR beta clonotypes. Summed frequency of public TCR beta families distinguished CMV carriers with the relevant HLA.

The germline V and J ends were trimmed by 3 bases and 3 bases, with 2 bases remaining between them. CDR1 SGHTA and CDR2 FQGNSA come from the germline V gene. The CDR3 totals 11 residues. This clonotype was sampled from a human donor in good health (CMV status not recorded). Some clones in this sample may be carry-over from other donors' samples. The chain combines TRBV7-2 with TRBJ1-1, with no clear D. Sequenced input: PBMCs. The CDR3 nucleotides are TGTGCCAGCAGCTTCCACACTGAAGCTTTCTTT. This codes for CASSFHTEAFF.